Only a few counts were recorded for the clone carrying this T cell receptor (beta chain). The entry originates in a study of blood T cell repertoires in COVID-19. Trimming took 2 bases from V and 1 from J, leaving 18 bases between them. The CDR3 extends over 18 amino acids. Germline V gene data show CDR1 as MNHNS and CDR2 as SASEGT. Libraries were prepared by immunoSEQ multiplex PCR; TCRdb keeps only in-frame clonotypes and omits some of them. The sample holds fewer than 80,000 clones; 70% to 80% are singletons and the top ten take about 5%. The TCR was taken from a woman of 80 years or more with active or convalescent COVID-19. Sequencing input: peripheral blood. V usage is TRBV6-1 and J usage is TRBJ1-5; no reliable D call. The chain's CDR3 is CASSELGLIGISNQPQHF. The CDR3 DNA reads as TGTGCCAGCAGTGAATTAGGTTTGATCGGGATAAGCAATCAGCCCCAGCATTTT.